This record covers a single TCR beta chain. This clonotype was picked up a small number of times. The specificity of this receptor is unknown. No per-base quality is available; no much larger clone lies one base away. The library was generated by PCR. Sequencer: Illumina HiSeq 2500. To reduce PCR and sequencing biases, unique molecular identifiers were built into the TCR beta cDNA libraries. Every 1 to 10 million input T cells yielded 500,000 or so cDNA molecules, meaning each molecule approximated one T cell. The patient libraries were prepared and sequenced with the same protocol used for the earlier healthy control dataset. Within a given batch, samples were prepared together, multiplexed and sequenced on the same HiSeq lane. As for the original processing: MIGEC handled the raw barcoded reads, throwing out single-read molecular identifier groups before consensus assembly and CDR3 extraction. Clonotype tables were post-analysed with VDJtools, and diversity was normalized by down-sampling all datasets to the smallest sample size. Repertoire overlap clustering matched CDR3 amino acid but not nucleotide sequences to correct batch-related cross-sample contamination. The raw public data were reprocessed by TCRdb itself: fastp quality trimming at Q25, MiXCR clonotype calling, in-frame beta chains only. Rows are unified per CDR3 protein, each entry keeping the most common DNA and genes. The V and J calls and clone size come from TCRdb's table, not from the authors' own analysis. This sample is represented by about 810,000 distinct CDR3 sequences; around 50% of them were singletons. The ten largest make up 4.6% of the sample.

The record originates from a study of post-analysis software for immune sequencing data (dated by TCRdb to the mid-2010s). About the full investigation: Disease courses on record covered relapsing-remitting, secondary progressive and progressive-relapsing multiple sclerosis, though some patients had no subtype annotation. A subset of samples was prepared in parallel using single-end sample barcoding, then pooled and co-amplified after Illumina adapter ligation. The patient repertoires were compared against fewer than twelve previously published healthy control repertoires obtained from donors aged about 6 to 26 years. General study outcomes and caveats: The control group was slightly older than the multiple sclerosis patient group. Significantly higher frequencies in patients than in controls were found for five TRBV segments, including TRBV5-6, TRBV5-1 and TRBV20-1. Direct clustering with F measure showed strong co-clustering of samples prepared in the same batch, prompting a batch-effect correction. Multiple sclerosis patients had significantly lower normalized Chao1 diversity than controls, a result that suggests substantial peripheral T-cell clonal expansion.

To demonstrate the VDJtools post-analysis software, TCR beta repertoires were profiled from the peripheral blood of about 13 young patients with multiple sclerosis. The multiple sclerosis patients were children and adolescents between 6 and 15 years of age. The CDR3, from cysteine to phenylalanine, totals 15 residues. Only the CDR3 DNA stays, 45 bases, in frame from base 1. Sequences SGDLS (CDR1) and YYNGEE (CDR2) are obtained from the germline V gene. V is reduced by 0 bases and J by 2 bases, leaving a spacing of 11 bases between them. The sequence is built from TRBV9 and TRBJ2-5; too little of a D gene remains to name it. The TCR was taken from a girl aged 5 to 17 with multiple sclerosis. The sample consisted of blood. The CDR3 region: CASSVGAATQETQYF. The sequence in DNA is TGTGCCAGCAGCGTAGGGGCAGCGACACAAGAGACCCAGTACTTC.